This T cell receptor (beta chain) comes out of a study of cytomegalovirus exposure and HLA in healthy donors. Study context: It was reported in a later analysis that the same platform had been used for the 100 to 150 validation repertoires as for the 666 first-cohort repertoires. Findings and caveats of the study: Cytomegalovirus-associated status was assigned to fewer than 200 TCR beta chains. Later, an analysis found that TCR clusters from the first cohort tended to co-occur in the 120 or so validation repertoires. Reported performance of the classifier showed diagnosis of cytomegalovirus status with high specificity and sensitivity.

Germline V CDR1 and CDR2: MDHEN, SYDVKM. Trimming cost V 8 bases and J 6 bases, with 10 bases left between them. CDR3 size: 11 residues. On this clone itself: Its antigen is currently unknown.

Repertoires were generated with immunoSEQ multiplex PCR, while TCRdb's copy carries only in-frame clones and drops some. Here the sample spans roughly 60,000 clones, around 95% being singletons. The chain uses TRBV28 and TRBJ1-1; the D is unclear. The clonotype was recovered from a woman aged 18-29 years in good health and CMV-seropositive. What was sequenced was PBMCs. DNA of the CDR3: TGTGCCAGCCATGGCGGGGCTGAAGCTTTCTTT. Translation: CASHGGAEAFF. The entire variable domain, with the rest obtained from reference TRBV28 and TRBJ1-1, is as follows: DVKVTQSSRYLVKRTGEKVFLECVQDMDHENMFWYRQDPGLGLRLIYFSYDVKMKEKGDIPEGYSVSREKKERFSLILESASTNQTSMYLCASHGGAEAFFGQGTRLTVV.